This entry features one TCR beta chain sequence. The specificity of this receptor is unknown. There are no base qualities to consult, and no much larger clone falls within one base. Trimming accounts for 6 bases at V and 5 bases at J, while the number of junction bases matched to no gene is 9. Sequences MNHEY (CDR1) and SMNVEV (CDR2) are obtained from the germline V gene (reference sequence). Inclusive of the bounding cysteine and phenylalanine, the CDR3 is 14 residues long. Only CDR3 DNA remains: 42 bases, in frame from the first base. Libraries were constructed by 5' RACE. The instrument was a NextSeq 500. To correct for sequencing error and PCR bias, the TCR library protocol tagged individual cDNA molecules with unique molecular identifiers. TCR alpha and beta chains were both sequenced, and the abundances of alpha and beta sequences in each sample were closely correlated with each other. On the authors' methods: V gene, J gene and CDR3 annotation of TCR sequences was performed with Decombinator V4. Expanded TCRs were defined as changing significantly between any two time points under a Poisson model with p below 0.0001. TCR abundances were normalised to the total number of TCRs sequenced per sample and were expressed as counts per million. MAIT TCRs were defined by TRAV1-2 paired with TRAJ12, TRAJ20 or TRAJ33, and iNKT TCRs by TRAV10 paired with TRAJ18. VDJdb, accessed 1 November 2021, was searched for CMV, EBV and SARS-CoV-2 annotated TCRs, excluding TCRs annotated for multiple antigens. TCRdb trimmed the raw reads at Q25, called clones with MiXCR and kept productive beta chains. Each record represents a unique CDR3 protein, reported with the most common genes and DNA among its rows. These V and J calls derive from TCRdb rather than the authors' analysis. For this sample there are roughly 69,000 distinct CDR3 sequences; about a tenth appear just once. The top ten clones comprise about 16% of the sample.

This was a case-control study nested in a cohort of healthcare workers in London, UK, who had nasopharyngeal swab PCR tests and blood samples taken every week. Between 23 and 31 March 2020, the week of the UK lockdown, healthcare workers were enrolled and then followed up weekly for as long as 16 weeks. This entry belongs to a study of early T cells in non-severe SARS-CoV-2 infection (dated by TCRdb to 2020 to 2023). About the investigation overall: Bulk RNA from unsorted whole blood was used for TCR sequencing, so alpha and beta chains could not be paired.

General study outcomes and caveats: VDJdb matching was skewed toward anti-spike CD8 responses, so virus-specific expansions were likely underestimated and private and CD4 specificities were missed.

The sequence came from an adult who was a healthcare worker with PCR-confirmed SARS-CoV-2 infection or an uninfected control (not recorded which). The sample in question was whole blood, obtained at baseline. The chain is encoded by TRBV27 joined to TRBJ2-7, with TRBD1 matching 8 junction bases. The sequence in DNA is TGTGCCAGCAGAAAAGGACAGGGAAGGGACGAGCAGTACTTC. Translated, this gives CASRKGQGRDEQYF.